The T cell receptor (beta chain) described here comes from a study of blood T cell repertoires in COVID-19. Study in general: Acute and convalescent COVID-19 samples came from the United States, Italy and Spain.

The CDR3 is 15 amino acids. V was pared by 6 bases and J by 13 bases, with 12 bases of the junction left unmatched. Germline V lookup: CDR1 SGDLS, CDR2 YYNGEE. In the original processing: Amplification of reference gene primers provided the estimated nucleated cell counts. Measured with immunoSEQ multiplex PCR; TCRdb has only the in-frame clones, and not every one. V and J calls and clone size follow that table, whereas D and trimming were derived from the DNA. The top ten hold 20% of the sample, which has over 85,000 clones, around 87% seen once. The V gene is TRBV9, the J gene TRBJ2-1; 14 bases map to TRBD2. The sequenced sample consisted of peripheral blood. This receptor was taken from a human donor in a cohort sampled during active COVID-19. CDR3: CASTSPGTSGSDQFF. The CDR3 nucleotides are TGTGCCAGCACCTCGCCAGGGACTAGCGGGAGCGACCAGTTCTTC.